Listed below are T cell receptor beta chains from one sample, sequenced in a study of PD-1 blockade in classical Hodgkin lymphoma. Sequenced by immunoSEQ multiplex PCR; TCRdb stores in-frame clones only, minus some. The sample contains some 93,000 clones, about 88% of which appear only once. Sequencing used peripheral blood mononuclear cells (PBMCs), obtained before the second cycle of nivolumab. These receptor sequences come from a human donor with classical Hodgkin lymphoma. CDR3s leave out the opening cysteine and the closing phenylalanine or tryptophan. Fields, in order: CDR3 protein, V gene, J gene, clone size. Size tells how often a clone was seen (once, few, many) or the class of an expanded clone, and some rows leave it out.

cdr3_aa: ASSSPWTSGYEQY
v_call: TRBV28
j_call: TRBJ2-7
clone_size: -

cdr3_aa: ASSQSLAGIYEQY
v_call: TRBV4-2
j_call: TRBJ2-7
clone_size: -

cdr3_aa: ASSLTGTSGIRGTGELF
v_call: TRBV27
j_call: TRBJ2-2
clone_size: once

cdr3_aa: ASSLWARGIDRDNEQF
v_call: TRBV27
j_call: TRBJ2-1
clone_size: -

cdr3_aa: ASSYSLGEGAINQPQH
v_call: TRBV6-7
j_call: TRBJ1-5
clone_size: -

cdr3_aa: ASSQDVLQLQRKAF
v_call: TRBV4-1
j_call: TRBJ1-1
clone_size: -

cdr3_aa: ASSLLRTTNEKLF
v_call: TRBV5-6
j_call: TRBJ1-4
clone_size: -

cdr3_aa: ASLEGAPGTDTQY
v_call: TRBV28
j_call: TRBJ2-3
clone_size: -

cdr3_aa: ASSSKLTSGGFTDTQY
v_call: TRBV28
j_call: TRBJ2-3
clone_size: -

cdr3_aa: ASSNRLSSYNSPLH
v_call: TRBV7-2
j_call: TRBJ1-6
clone_size: -

cdr3_aa: ATLDRTYEQY
v_call: TRBV10-3
j_call: TRBJ2-7
clone_size: -

cdr3_aa: ASSFMQSTDTQY
v_call: TRBV7-9
j_call: TRBJ2-3
clone_size: -

cdr3_aa: AIDTSRDRVPSGANVLT
v_call: TRBV10-3
j_call: TRBJ2-6
clone_size: -

cdr3_aa: SAGVPQETQY
v_call: TRBV29-1
j_call: TRBJ2-5
clone_size: -